This entry lists 28 T cell receptor beta chains sequenced from one sample in a study of blood T cell repertoires in COVID-19. TCRdb's copy holds only in-frame clones and misses some; the assay was immunoSEQ multiplex PCR. Of some 80,000 clones listed, 80% to 90% are singletons. The specimen sequenced was peripheral blood. All receptors come from a human donor in a cohort sampled during active COVID-19.

The CDR3 region has the DNA TGTGCCTGGAGTGCCCCCCTGATTACTCCTGAGCAGTTCTTC. Translating it yields CAWSAPLITPEQFF. V usage is TRBV30 and J usage is TRBJ2-1; D gene uncertain. The CDR3 loop spans 14 amino acids. V lost 1 base to trimming and J lost 9 bases, with 16 bases between them. Per germline, CDR1 GTSNPN and CDR2 SVGIG (reference sequence). The full variable domain, with the rest looked up from reference TRBV30 and TRBJ2-1, is SQTIHQWPATLVQPVGSPLSLECTVEGTSNPNLYWYRQAAGRGLQLLFYSVGIGQISSEVPQNLSASRPQDRQFILSSKKLLLSDSGFYLCAWSAPLITPEQFFGPGTRLTVL.

The rearrangement joins TRBV29-1 to TRBJ2-7; D perhaps matches TRBD2 (6 bases). The germline gives CDR1 SQVTM, CDR2 ANQGSEA. This CDR3 region has 13 residues. V lost 3 bases and J 4 bases, leaving 13 bases between the germline ends. CDR3 DNA sequence: TGCAGCGTTGAGGGCGGGACCGGGTACGAGCAGTACTTC. Its translation: CSVEGGTGYEQYF.

The chain carries TRBV18 and TRBJ2-7; D may be TRBD1 (6 bases). The CDR3 consists of 14 residues. CDR1 KGHSH and CDR2 LQKENI come from the germline V gene. The V end was cut by 1 base, the J end by 5 bases, with 12 bases between. The CDR3 reads CASSPQRGTNEQYF. CDR3 DNA: TGTGCCAGCTCACCACAGAGGGGGACGAACGAGCAGTACTTC. Full variable domain (remainder filled in from reference TRBV18 and TRBJ2-7): NAGVMQNPRHLVRRRGQEARLRCSPMKGHSHVYWYRQLPEEGLKFMVYLQKENIIDESGMPKERFSAEFPKEGPSILRIQQVVRGDSAAYFCASSPQRGTNEQYFGPGTRLTVT.

The rearrangement joins TRBV21-1 to TRBJ2-7; the tabulated D call, TRBD1, remains unverified against the DNA. TRBV21-1 is noted as a pseudogene. CDR3 length: 15 residues. The CDR3 here is CASSDRDRETGEQYF. In nucleotides, the CDR3 is TGTGCCAGCAGCGACCGGGACAGGGAGACCGGGGAGCAGTACTTC.

CDR3 sequence (DNA): TGCGCCAGCAGCGATCAGGGGCGGCCTAGATTCTGGGGAGCCAACGTCCTGACTTTC. This translates into CASSDQGRPRFWGANVLTF. This rearrangement joins TRBV5-1 to TRBJ2-6, with D perhaps TRBD1 (6 bases). V lost 4 bases to trimming and J lost 7 bases, with 27 bases between them. There are 19 residues in the CDR3. In germline, CDR1 is SGHRS, CDR2 YFSETQ.

A word on this clone: Mismatch with germline at one junction end may stem from a read error. V usage is TRBV10-3 and J usage is TRBJ1-1; 7 bases line up with TRBD1. Germline V lookup: CDR1 ENHRY, CDR2 SYGVKD. This CDR3 is built from 12 residues. CDR3 nucleotides: TGTGCCATCAGTGATCCGGGACAGCGCTACCTTTTT. Protein sequence: CAISDPGQRYLF.

The chain couples TRBV18 to TRBJ2-1; D perhaps matches TRBD1 (6 bases). The CDR3 covers 14 residues. Germline CDR1 is KGHSH and CDR2 is LQKENI. Between the trimmed V and J ends, which lost 3 bases and 10 bases, there was a span of 16 bases. CDR3 sequence reads: CASSPSRQAGEQFF. The CDR3 DNA reads TGTGCCAGCTCACCTTCCCGACAGGCTGGAGAGCAGTTCTTC.

The chain employs TRBV4-2 and TRBJ2-1; 16 bases are a match to TRBD2. Per germline, CDR1 LGHNA and CDR2 YNFKEQ. CDR3 size: 18 residues. J was trimmed by 3 bases and V by 2 bases; bases with no gene match: 4. Written as DNA, the CDR3 is TGTGCCAGCAGCCAACCGGGACTAGCGGGGGGGGACTACAATGAGCAGTTCTTC. This encodes CASSQPGLAGGDYNEQFF.

The V call is TRBV19, the J call TRBJ1-3; the match to TRBD1 covers 7 bases. Germline CDR1 is LNHDA and CDR2 is SQIVND (reference sequence). Trimming removed 7 bases from V and 0 bases from J; junction bases left unmatched: 9. The CDR3 runs 16 residues. The CDR3 reads CASTRQGPRSGNTIYF. The CDR3 DNA is TGTGCCAGTACCCGACAGGGCCCCCGCTCTGGAAACACCATATATTTT.

This chain uses TRBV4-2 with TRBJ2-7; D is unclear. The CDR3 is 15 amino acids. The ends were cut back, 0 bases at V and 5 bases at J, with 14 bases in the middle. Germline CDR1 LGHNA, CDR2 YNFKEQ. CDR3 in amino acids: CASSQDWSLRNEQYF. In DNA form, the CDR3 reads TGTGCCAGCAGCCAAGATTGGAGTTTAAGGAACGAGCAGTACTTC.

The chain has TRBV10-2 and TRBJ1-6; D remains unclear. CDR1 WSHSY and CDR2 SAAADI come from the germline V gene. The V end was cut by 4 bases, the J end by 8 bases, with 15 bases between. This CDR3 contains 15 residues. In nucleotides, the CDR3 is TGCGCCAGCAGTGGGGCCGGAGGTGTTCATTCACCCCTCCACTTT. Its translation: CASSGAGGVHSPLHF.

V and J are TRBV28 and TRBJ2-2, with 8 bases fitting TRBD1. V trimming: 6 bases; J trimming: 6 bases; junction bases outside the gene matches: 18. CDR3 size: 18 residues. CDR1 is MDHEN, CDR2 SYDVKM, per germline. CDR3 sequence (DNA): TGTGCCAGCAGCGATACTCAGGGGGCAGGATTCCCCGCCGGGGAGCTGTTTTTT. This sequence encodes CASSDTQGAGFPAGELFF.

This clone was picked up a small number of times. This rearrangement joins TRBV18 to TRBJ1-1, with 8 bases matching TRBD1. The CDR3 runs 15 residues. The V segment lost 3 bases and the J segment 5 bases; nucleotides outside the gene matches: 8. Germline V gene sequence: CDR1 KGHSH, CDR2 LQKENI. In nucleotides, the CDR3 is TGTGCCAGCTCACCGTTATCGACAGGGGTTACTGAAGCTTTCTTT. Amino acid sequence: CASSPLSTGVTEAFF.

This sequence joins TRBV5-1 and TRBJ1-2, with D uncertain. The V end was cut by 0 bases, the J end by 8 bases, with 8 bases between. Germline V gives CDR1 SGHRS, CDR2 YFSETQ. CDR3 length: 12 residues. DNA of the CDR3: TGCGCCAGCAGCTTGGACGCCCGGGGCTACACCTTC. Translation: CASSLDARGYTF.

CDR3 DNA sequence: TGTGCCAGCTCACCGGGGGCCGACTACGAGCAGTACTTC. Protein product: CASSPGADYEQYF. The V call is TRBV18, the J call TRBJ2-7, with D possibly matching TRBD1 (6 bases). Trimming removed 3 bases at V and 3 bases at J, with 9 bases between. Per the germline V gene, CDR1 is KGHSH and CDR2 is LQKENI. The CDR3 spans 13 residues.

V usage is TRBV6-5 and J usage is TRBJ2-7, with 10 bases fitting TRBD2. The V segment lost 2 bases and the J segment 0 bases; nucleotides outside the gene matches: 4. The CDR3 runs to 16 residues. Per the germline V gene, CDR1 is MNHEY and CDR2 is SVGAGI. As DNA, the CDR3 is TGTGCCAGCAGTTACGGTCAGCGGGGGGGCTCCTACGAGCAGTACTTC. It yields the protein CASSYGQRGGSYEQYF.

The chain employs TRBV6-1 and TRBJ2-7, with TRBD2 identical over 7 bases. Germline-derived CDR1 and CDR2 are MNHNS and SASEGT. V was clipped by 0 bases and J by 4 bases; unmatched bases: 6. The length of the CDR3 is 15 residues. CDR3 protein: CASSEAAGELYEQYF. The CDR3 DNA sequence: TGTGCCAGCAGTGAAGCGGCGGGAGAGTTGTACGAGCAGTACTTC.

This clone was picked up one time. The rearrangement uses TRBV6-5 and TRBJ1-1, with D perhaps TRBD1 (5 bases). Germline CDR1 is MNHEY and CDR2 is SVGAGI. The CDR3 is made up of 13 amino acids. V was clipped by 0 bases and J by 8 bases, with 10 bases between them. The DNA of the CDR3 is TGTGCCAGCAGTTACTCCTGGACATCCGAAGCTTTCTTT. Protein sequence: CASSYSWTSEAFF.

The chain's CDR3 is CASSDAQGETQYF. In DNA, the CDR3 is TGTGCCAGCAGTGATGCCCAGGGGGAGACCCAGTACTTC. This rearrangement joins TRBV6-1 to TRBJ2-5; a weak D match, TRBD1 (6 bases). Germline V lookup: CDR1 MNHNS, CDR2 SASEGT. Trimming took 3 bases from V and 5 from J, leaving 10 bases between them. The CDR3 is 13 amino acids.

The chain couples TRBV7-9 to TRBJ2-1; 8 positions match TRBD1. Trimming took 2 bases from V and 7 from J; bases not matched to a gene: 10. Per germline, CDR1 SEHNR and CDR2 FQNEAQ (reference sequence). The CDR3 loop spans 16 amino acids. CDR3 coding DNA: TGTGCCAGCAGCTTACGGGGGCAGGGGGCGCGGAATGAGCAGTTCTTC. Its translation is CASSLRGQGARNEQFF.

The V call is TRBV4-3, the J call TRBJ2-6; no clear D. Germline V lookup: CDR1 LGHNA, CDR2 YSLEER. CDR3 length equals 15 residues. Trimming took 0 bases from V and 0 from J, leaving 3 bases between them. This CDR3 is CASSQDVSGANVLTF. CDR3 in DNA: TGCGCCAGCAGCCAAGACGTCTCTGGGGCCAACGTCCTGACTTTC.

With regard to this clone: The junction differs from germline at one of its ends, possibly a read error. The J gene is TRBJ1-2, the V gene TRBV12-3 or TRBV12-4; TRBD1 might be the D (6 bases). CDR3 length: 13 amino acids. For the CDR3, the DNA is TGTGCCAGCAGTTGGACAGCTAAGTATGGCTACACCTTC. Translating gives CASSWTAKYGYTF.

The chain uses TRBV21-1 and TRBJ1-5. TRBV21-1 is flagged as a pseudogene. The CDR3 runs 18 residues. CDR3 sequence reads: CASSLREYGLASNQPQHF. The CDR3 DNA sequence: TGTGCCAGCAGCCTACGGGAATACGGCCTGGCTAGCAATCAGCCCCAGCATTTT.

The chain combines TRBV19 with TRBJ1-6, with 10 nucleotides matching TRBD1. V dropped 2 bases and J dropped 0; count of bases not matched to a gene: 4. This CDR3 is 18 amino acids long. Germline-derived CDR1 and CDR2 are LNHDA and SQIVND (reference sequence). The CDR3 sequence: CASSIRRTGGSYNSPLHF. The CDR3 DNA sequence: TGTGCCAGTAGTATACGGCGGACAGGGGGCTCCTATAATTCACCCCTCCACTTT.

This clone is a singleton in its sample. The CDR3 nucleotides are TGTGCCAGCAGGGGGCAGGTTAATTCACCCCTCCACTTT. As protein: CASRGQVNSPLHF. V gene TRBV28 combines with J gene TRBJ1-6; maybe TRBD1 (5 bases). Trimming removed 6 bases at V and 6 bases at J, with 9 bases between. The CDR3 is 13 amino acids. Germline V lookup: CDR1 MDHEN, CDR2 SYDVKM.

This chain uses TRBV7-2 with TRBJ2-2; the D gene is possibly TRBD1 (6 bases). The V gene's germline CDR1 is SGHTA and CDR2 FQGNSA. V was clipped by 0 bases and J by 6 bases, with 14 bases between them. The CDR3 consists of 16 residues. For the CDR3, the DNA is TGTGCCAGCAGCTTAGCGCCGGGCAGGGGAGCCGGGGAGCTGTTTTTT. Translation gives CASSLAPGRGAGELFF.

This clone has only one observation. CDR3 in DNA: TGCAGCGTCCACCAGACAGGGCTCGGCGGCTACACCTTC. Translation gives CSVHQTGLGGYTF. The gene calls are TRBV29-1 and TRBJ1-2; TRBD1 agrees at 7 bases. The V gene end was trimmed by 6 bases and the J gene end by 8 bases; junction bases not matched to a gene: 12. The CDR3 extends over 13 amino acids. Germline CDR1 reads SQVTM; CDR2 reads ANQGSEA.

The chain employs TRBV18 and TRBJ1-5, with 8 bases matching TRBD1. The CDR3 is 15 residues long. V lost 1 base to trimming and J lost 4 bases; unmatched junction nucleotides: 3. Germline V lookup: CDR1 KGHSH, CDR2 LQKENI. CDR3 protein: CASSPRTGNNQPQHF. The CDR3 DNA sequence: TGTGCCAGCTCACCACGGACAGGGAATAATCAGCCCCAGCATTTT.